Listed here are 9 T cell receptor beta chains from one sample, sequenced in a study of T cells in Graves' hyperthyroidism and ophthalmopathy. Amplified TCR beta CDR3 regions derived from RNA transcripts. The HTBI set primed first-round TCR CDR3 RT-PCR. TCRdb reprocessed the multiplex PCR reads with MiXCR, giving one entry per CDR3 protein. Among about 510,000 distinct CDR3 sequences, 46% were seen once, and the ten largest hold approximately 44%. Specimen: peripheral blood or thyroid tissue (not recorded which). The receptors shown here come from an adult woman with Graves' disease, either hyperthyroidism or ophthalmopathy (not recorded which).

In this sample, this clonotype turned up a few times. The chain uses TRBV4-2 and TRBJ2-2; TRBD2 matches 11 bases. This CDR3 is 17 amino acids long. Germline assignment: CDR1 LGHNA and CDR2 YNFKEQ. V shed 4 bases and J 7 bases; nucleotides not matched to a gene: 11. CDR3 residues: CASSPQAELAGDGELFF. CDR3 nucleotides: TGTGCCAGCAGCCCCCAGGCCGAACTAGCGGGAGACGGGGAGCTGTTTTTT.

The chain combines TRBV29-1 with TRBJ2-2; weak D call: TRBD2 (6 bases). Trimming removed 7 bases from V and 4 bases from J, with 10 bases in between. Looked up from germline, CDR1 is SQVTM and CDR2 is ANQGSEA. The CDR3 extends over 12 amino acids. CDR3 in DNA: TGCAGCGCGACTAGAACCACCGGGGAGCTGTTTTTT. It codes for CSATRTTGELFF.

There are many counts of this clonotype. The genes are TRBV12-3 or TRBV12-4 and TRBJ1-6; tentatively, D is TRBD1 (5 bases). This CDR3 has 12 residues. Trimming took 6 bases from V and 13 from J, leaving 13 bases between them. DNA for the CDR3: TGTGCCAGCAGAGAGGGGAGGTCGCCCCTCCACTTT. Protein sequence: CASREGRSPLHF.

The J gene is TRBJ1-1, the V gene TRBV7-2; D is ambiguous. CDR1 and CDR2 (germline): SGHTA, FQGNSA. V lost 3 bases, J lost 4 bases, and 15 bases lay in between. CDR3 length: 15 residues. CDR3 bases: TGTGCCAGCAGCTTTGGTGGGCGCGAGGGCACTGAAGCTTTCTTT. It is translated as CASSFGGREGTEAFF.

This clonotype was detected many times. The genes are TRBV7-8 and TRBJ1-4; 8 bases match TRBD1. The length of the CDR3 is 15 residues. From germline, CDR1 is SGHVS and CDR2 FQNEAQ. V gave up 1 base and J gave up 7 bases; unmatched junction bases: 5. Written as DNA, the CDR3 is TGTGCCAGCAGCTTAGGGGCAGGGGGCGTTGAAAAACTGTTTTTT. Its protein is CASSLGAGGVEKLFF.

This clonotype was detected a few times. This may stem from a read error, because a much larger clone lies one nucleotide away. The rearrangement joins TRBV29-1 to TRBJ1-3; 7 nucleotides match TRBD1. CDR3 length: 14 amino acids. The germline CDR1 and CDR2 sequences are SQVTM and ANQGSEA. With 8 bases clipped from V and 0 bases from J, the junction kept 7 bases outside the gene matches. In DNA, the CDR3 is TGCAGCACGGGGGACAGCGACTCTGGAAACACCATATATTTT. Translated: CSTGDSDSGNTIYF.

This clonotype was counted a few times. The chain couples TRBV7-9 to TRBJ2-5; D gene unclear. The germline V and J ends were trimmed by 5 bases and 5 bases, with 9 bases remaining between them. Looked up from germline, CDR1 is SEHNR and CDR2 is FQNEAQ (reference sequence). The CDR3 runs to 12 residues. CDR3 loop: CASSPDGETQYF. As DNA, the CDR3 is TGTGCCAGCAGCCCCGACGGGGAGACCCAGTACTTC. The full variable domain, with the rest looked up from reference TRBV7-9 and TRBJ2-5, is DTGVSQNPRHKITKRGQNVTFRCDPISEHNRLYWYRQTLGQGPEFLTYFQNEAQLEKSRLLSDRFSAERPKGSFSTLEIQRTEQGDSAMYLCASSPDGETQYFGPGTRLLVL.

Note on this clonotype: Mismatch with germline at one junction end may stem from a read error. The chain has TRBV6-1 and TRBJ1-6, with TRBD1 identical over 7 bases. In germline, CDR1 is MNHNS, CDR2 SASEGT. The CDR3 totals 14 residues. Here the CDR3 reads CATSHGQVGSPLHF. DNA of the CDR3: TGTGCCACCAGTCATGGACAGGTTGGGTCACCCCTCCACTTT.

The chain has TRBV5-1 and TRBJ1-3; D is unresolved. V lost 5 bases and J lost 4, with 13 bases in between. The CDR3 length is 14 residues. Germline V gives CDR1 SGHRS, CDR2 YFSETQ. The CDR3: CASSPEGLGNTIYF. The CDR3 bases are TGCGCCAGCAGTCCAGAAGGATTAGGAAACACCATATATTTT.